This T cell receptor (beta chain) stems from a study of shared clonotypes between healthy human individuals. Regarding the study as a whole: The authors expected sequencing depth to affect clonotype sharing among donors.

TCRdb's copy holds only in-frame clones and misses some; the assay was immunoSEQ multiplex PCR. The data contain roughly 1,500,000 clones, approximately 98.5% of them seen just once; the ten biggest clones take up roughly 0.35%. In regard to this clone: Its antigen remains unknown.

Per the germline V gene, CDR1 is MNHEY and CDR2 is SMNVEV (reference sequence). The CDR3 has 17 residues. Trimming stripped 3 bases from V and 1 base from J, with 19 bases between. There were no recent acute infections or vaccinations among the donors, who were healthy HIV-negative adults. The sequencing sample was made of naive CD4+ T cells sorted from blood. Subset here: CD45RA+ positively selected. The V gene is TRBV27, the J gene TRBJ2-7, with a possible D match to TRBD2 (7 bases). The sequence was collected from a man between 25 and 39 years old in good health. CDR3 nucleotide sequence: TGTGCCAGCAGTTTCGGCGATTTGGGGGGGCGGTCCTACGAGCAGTACTTC. This gives the protein CASSFGDLGGRSYEQYF.